The next 14 T cell receptor beta chains were all read from a single sample in a study of T cells in localized non-small cell lung cancer. Assay used: immunoSEQ multiplex PCR; TCRdb lists only in-frame clones, some missing. The sample has 90,000 to 100,000 clones; roughly 90% are singletons. The sequencing used PBMCs, collected before any cancer treatment. The origin of the receptors is a woman aged 35 to 70 with stage II squamous cell lung carcinoma.

This clone appeared once. The V and J genes are TRBV27 and TRBJ1-2, with a tentative D call TRBD1 (5 bases). The germline gives CDR1 MNHEY, CDR2 SMNVEV (reference sequence). The CDR3 extends over 13 amino acids. Trimming removed 5 bases from V and 0 bases from J, with 7 bases in between. The CDR3 DNA reads as TGTGCCAGCAGTGGGGCCCCTAACTATGGCTACACCTTC. It translates to CASSGAPNYGYTF.

V gene TRBV2 combines with J gene TRBJ2-1; 7 bases align to TRBD2. Germline CDR1 is SNHLY and CDR2 is FYNNEI. With 3 bases clipped from V and 8 bases from J, the junction kept 4 bases outside the gene matches. There are 13 residues in the CDR3. CDR3 sequence: CASSDGGRDEQFF. Written as DNA, the CDR3 is TGTGCCAGCAGTGATGGCGGGAGAGATGAGCAGTTCTTC.

The chain couples TRBV29-1 to TRBJ1-2; 9 bases agree with TRBD1. Germline CDR1 is SQVTM and CDR2 is ANQGSEA. The junction had 14 bases not matched to a gene; V was cut back by 2 bases and J by 13 bases. This CDR3 comprises 14 residues. The CDR3 reads CSVEPPSGTGLCTF. CDR3 nucleotides: TGCAGCGTTGAACCGCCATCCGGGACAGGGTTATGCACCTTC.

The CDR3 protein is CASSLPRQALRGNTIYF. The CDR3 DNA reads as TGTGCCAGCAGCTTGCCCAGACAGGCGCTCCGTGGAAACACCATATATTTT. V and J are TRBV5-5 and TRBJ1-3; a possible D gene is TRBD1 (6 bases). Trimming took 1 base from V and 3 from J, leaving 17 bases between them. Germline V gene lookup returns CDR1 SGHKS and CDR2 YYEKEE (reference sequence). CDR3 size: 17 residues.

The chain carries TRBV29-1 and TRBJ2-5, with TRBD1 matching over 8 bases. The CDR3 spans 14 residues. Losses at the gene ends were 7 bases for V and 5 bases for J; bases not matched to a gene: 12. CDR1 SQVTM and CDR2 ANQGSEA come from the germline V gene. CDR3 in DNA: TGCAGCGCCCGTGGGCAGGGGGCCTGGGAGACCCAGTACTTC. The encoded protein is CSARGQGAWETQYF.

This clone was counted once. This chain uses TRBV28 with TRBJ1-1, with TRBD1 as a possible D gene (5 bases). Trimming removed 7 bases from V and 4 bases from J, with 16 bases in between. This CDR3 is 14 amino acids long. From germline, CDR1 is MDHEN and CDR2 SYDVKM. CDR3 protein: CASTNLQGGTEAFF. The CDR3 nucleotides read TGTGCCAGCACCAACCTCCAGGGCGGCACTGAAGCTTTCTTT.

The chain combines TRBV7-8 with TRBJ1-2; 9 nucleotides align to TRBD1. This CDR3 has 18 residues. The junction had 15 bases not matched to a gene; V was cut back by 4 bases and J by 3 bases. The germline V gene encodes CDR1 SGHVS and CDR2 FQNEAQ. CDR3: CASSSGWDRDEADYGYTF. In DNA, the CDR3 is TGTGCCAGCAGCTCCGGGTGGGACAGGGACGAGGCGGACTATGGCTACACCTTC.

This clone was counted between two and nine times. This sequence joins TRBV19 and TRBJ2-4; D unresolved. The CDR3 totals 8 residues. Trimming shortened V by 11 bases and J by 6 bases, and 2 bases separated the two germline ends. Germline V gives CDR1 LNHDA, CDR2 SQIVND (reference sequence). The DNA for the CDR3 is TGTGCCGGAAACATTCAGTACTTC. This translates into CAGNIQYF.

V is TRBV19 and J is TRBJ1-1; D not certain. Germline CDR1 LNHDA, CDR2 SQIVND (reference sequence). Trimming pared 3 bases from V and 0 bases from J, leaving 17 bases between. The CDR3 has 17 amino acids. The CDR3 loop is CASSIFALGLMNTEAFF. The CDR3 DNA is TGTGCCAGTAGTATTTTTGCTTTAGGACTCATGAACACTGAAGCTTTCTTT.

The chain is built from TRBV20-1 and TRBJ2-1; D gene uncertain. The CDR3 sequence is 11 residues long. V shed 3 bases and J shed 8 bases, with 8 bases lying between them. CDR1 is DFQATT and CDR2 is SNEGSKA in the germline V gene (reference sequence). As DNA, the CDR3 is TGCAGTGCTAGCCCCCTCGATGAGCAGTTCTTC. As protein: CSASPLDEQFF.

The chain couples TRBV6-6 to TRBJ2-7; D may be TRBD2 (5 bases). This CDR3 comprises 11 residues. V shed 11 bases and J shed 4 bases, with 12 bases lying between them. Germline V gene lookup returns CDR1 MNHNY and CDR2 SVGAGI (reference sequence). The CDR3 DNA reads TGTGCCCGAACGGGGTTATACGAGCAGTACTTC. It encodes CARTGLYEQYF.

The genes are TRBV4-1 and TRBJ2-3; a weak D match, TRBD2 (7 bases). The length of the CDR3 is 16 residues. The V gene lost 0 bases and the J gene lost 3 bases, with 13 bases spanning the gap. Germline CDR1 and CDR2: MGHRA and YSYEKL. As DNA, the CDR3 is TGCGCCAGCAGCCAAGAAGGGGGGAGGGCGACAGATACGCAGTATTTT. Its translation is CASSQEGGRATDTQYF.

This chain joins TRBV6-6 and TRBJ1-1; D is unresolved. V gave up 5 bases and J gave up 1 base, with 8 bases separating them. CDR1 and CDR2 from the germline V gene are MNHNY and SVGAGI (reference sequence). The CDR3 length is 13 residues. The CDR3 sequence: CASSVGPNTEAFF. As DNA, the CDR3 is TGTGCCAGCAGTGTCGGACCGAACACTGAAGCTTTCTTT.

This clone occurred once. The rearrangement links TRBV5-1 to TRBJ2-7; D remains unclear. The V end was cut by 0 bases, the J end by 6 bases, with 10 bases between. The CDR3 contains 13 residues. Germline V gives CDR1 SGHRS, CDR2 YFSETQ. CDR3 coding DNA: TGCGCCAGCAGCTTGGCCCTCGAGCGCGAGCAGTACTTC. As protein: CASSLALEREQYF. The full variable domain, in which reference TRBV5-1 and TRBJ2-7 provide the parts outside the CDR3, is KAGVTQTPRYLIKTRGQQVTLSCSPISGHRSVSWYQQTPGQGLQFLFEYFSETQRNKGNFPGRFSGRQFSNSRSEMNVSTLELGDSALYLCASSLALEREQYFGPGTRLTVT.